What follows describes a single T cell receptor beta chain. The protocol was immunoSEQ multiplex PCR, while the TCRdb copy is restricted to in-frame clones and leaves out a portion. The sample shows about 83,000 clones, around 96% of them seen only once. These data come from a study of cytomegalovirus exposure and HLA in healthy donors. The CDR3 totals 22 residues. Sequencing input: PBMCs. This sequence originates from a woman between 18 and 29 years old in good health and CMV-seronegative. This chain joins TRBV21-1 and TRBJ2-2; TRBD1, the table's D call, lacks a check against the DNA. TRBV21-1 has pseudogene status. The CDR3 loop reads CASSINLYLGQGFFGDTGELFF. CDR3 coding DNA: TGTGCCAGCAGCATTAACCTATATTTGGGACAGGGGTTTTTCGGGGACACCGGGGAGCTGTTTTTT.